This T cell receptor (beta chain) was identified in a study of early T cells in non-severe SARS-CoV-2 infection. Overall study findings and caveats: Comparison of clonotypes with VDJdb favored anti-spike CD8 responses while missing private and CD4 specificities.

This clonotype occurred a few times. Antigen specificity is unknown. Germline V gives CDR1 MRHNA, CDR2 SNTAGT. CDR3 length: 17 residues. With V trimmed by 2 bases and J by 1 base, 4 bases remained unmatched. Each single cDNA molecule received a unique molecular identifier. Each CDR3 protein is one row after TCRdb ran MiXCR on the 5' RACE reads. The table has roughly 80,000 distinct CDR3 sequences, approximately 10% seen once. This chain uses TRBV6-4 with TRBJ2-3; 12 nucleotides agree with TRBD2. This specimen consisted of whole blood, obtained at baseline. The TCR was taken from an adult who was a healthcare worker with PCR-confirmed SARS-CoV-2 infection or an uninfected control (not recorded which). The CDR3 region has the DNA TGTGCCAGCAGTGACCTGGCTAGCGGGGGGGGCACAGATACGCAGTATTTT. It yields the protein CASSDLASGGGTDTQYF.